This T cell receptor (beta chain) was obtained from a study of control samples from healthy donors and cancer patients. V lost 4 bases and J lost 4, with 15 bases in between. This CDR3 has 15 amino acids. Per germline, CDR1 SGDLS and CDR2 YYNGEE. Assay used: immunoSEQ multiplex PCR; TCRdb lists only in-frame clones, some missing. The sample has more than 150,000 clones; 85% to 95% are singletons. Specimen: blood. The chain couples TRBV9 to TRBJ2-1, with D maybe TRBD2 (5 bases). This TCR was sampled from a man younger than 35 in good health. The CDR3 DNA reads as TGTGCCAGCAGCCTCGCGGGTGGCCGGTACAATGAGCAGTTCTTC. Translated, it gives CASSLAGGRYNEQFF.